This TCR beta chain stems from a study of blood T cell repertoires in COVID-19. Trimming took 3 bases from V and 4 from J; bases not matched to a gene: 9. The CDR3 totals 16 residues. Germline CDR1 reads MNHEY; CDR2 reads SMNVEV (reference sequence). The authors' processing: Using reference gene primer amplification, nucleated cell counts were estimated. TCRdb's copy holds only in-frame clones and misses some; the assay was immunoSEQ multiplex PCR. V and J calls plus clone size are reproduced from that table; the DNA served to infer D and trimming. Of approximately 230,000 clones detected, 85% to 90% appear once; the ten largest clones hold around 1.8%.

Sequenced sample: PBMCs or T cells enriched from blood (not recorded which). This TCR was sampled from a man aged 35 to 55 who had recovered from COVID-19. This chain links TRBV27 with TRBJ2-7; 10 bases are shared with TRBD2. The CDR3 is CASSFSASGSTYEQYF. In nucleotides, the CDR3 is TGTGCCAGCAGTTTTAGCGCTAGCGGGAGTACTTACGAGCAGTACTTC.